These 18 T cell receptor beta chains originate from one sample sequenced in a study of control samples from healthy donors and cancer patients (dated by TCRdb to the early 2020s). Libraries were built with the immunoSEQ multiplex PCR assay. Imported from immuneACCESS, the table was reduced by TCRdb to in-frame sequences with V and J called. These copies leave out some clones; in studies compared against another copy, an unresolved V gene accounts for under half, and the cause of the remainder is not known. The sample yields some 120,000 clones; over 75% were counted once. The top ten constitute about 2.9% of the sample. The sample was blood. Source of these receptors: a man aged 60 to 69 in good health.

J is TRBJ1-1 and V is TRBV18, with D hard to call. Deletions cut 6 bases from V and 4 bases from J, with 21 bases between. The CDR3 has 16 residues. The germline CDR1 and CDR2 sequences are KGHSH and LQKENI. The CDR3 DNA is TGTGCCAGCTCCCCAATCCCCGGGCCCCAGGTCACTGAAGCTTTCTTT. This codes for CASSPIPGPQVTEAFF.

J is TRBJ2-2 and V is TRBV18; D gene uncertain. V lost 1 base and J lost 7, with 13 bases in between. The CDR3 is 15 residues long. The germline V gene encodes CDR1 KGHSH and CDR2 LQKENI. The CDR3 DNA reads as TGTGCCAGCTCACCACAGGCCGGGTCGAGCGGGGAGCTGTTTTTT. It yields the protein CASSPQAGSSGELFF.

This rearrangement joins TRBV27 to TRBJ1-1; TRBD1 is a possible D gene (5 bases). Germline V gene sequence: CDR1 MNHEY, CDR2 SMNVEV (reference sequence). This CDR3 region has 13 residues. Trimming took 3 bases from V and 3 from J, leaving 8 bases between them. CDR3 nucleotides: TGTGCCAGCAGTTTGGGGCGGGACACTGAAGCTTTCTTT. Translated: CASSLGRDTEAFF.

This clone was seen only once. This CDR3 is also generated by other DNA sequences in the sample. The rearrangement joins TRBV4-3 to TRBJ2-2; D might be TRBD2 (7 bases). The CDR3 sequence is 16 residues long. Trimming took 1 base from V and 4 from J, leaving 13 bases between them. The germline V gene has CDR1 LGHNA and CDR2 YSLEER. CDR3 amino acids: CASSQVGGAITGELFF. The CDR3 DNA is TGCGCCAGCAGCCAAGTGGGGGGGGCGATCACCGGGGAGCTGTTTTTT.

The rearrangement uses TRBV3-1 (or the pseudogene TRBV3-2) and TRBJ1-1; D is unclear. CDR1 and CDR2 (germline): LGHDT, YNNKEL (reference sequence). The length of the CDR3 is 14 residues. V was cut by 5 bases and J by 0 bases, with 10 bases left in between. The CDR3 sequence is CASSAMGMNTEAFF. The CDR3 DNA reads TGTGCCAGCAGCGCTATGGGCATGAACACTGAAGCTTTCTTT.

CDR3 coding DNA: TGTGCCTGGAGTGCTGGGGCGGCGAACACTGAAGCTTTCTTT. Its translation is CAWSAGAANTEAFF. The chain is built from TRBV30 and TRBJ1-1; maybe TRBD1 (5 bases). The CDR3 spans 14 residues. The ends were cut back, 1 base at V and 1 base at J, with 10 bases in the middle. Germline V CDR1 and CDR2: GTSNPN, SVGIG (reference sequence). Full variable domain (rest looked up from reference TRBV30 and TRBJ1-1): SQTIHQWPATLVQPVGSPLSLECTVEGTSNPNLYWYRQAAGRGLQLLFYSVGIGQISSEVPQNLSASRPQDRQFILSSKKLLLSDSGFYLCAWSAGAANTEAFFGQGTRLTVV.

The V gene is TRBV18, the J gene TRBJ2-7; 8 positions match TRBD1. The CDR3 totals 13 residues. Germline trimming cut 6 bases from V and 6 bases from J; bases unmatched to any gene: 7. Looked up from germline, CDR1 is KGHSH and CDR2 is LQKENI. The CDR3 coding sequence is TGTGCCAGCTCCCAGGGGGCGCGGTTCGAGCAGTACTTC. The encoded protein is CASSQGARFEQYF. Based on the CDR3 plus reference TRBV18 and TRBJ2-7, the full variable domain is NAGVMQNPRHLVRRRGQEARLRCSPMKGHSHVYWYRQLPEEGLKFMVYLQKENIIDESGMPKERFSAEFPKEGPSILRIQQVVRGDSAAYFCASSQGARFEQYFGPGTRLTVT.

J is TRBJ1-2 and V is TRBV5-1, with D maybe TRBD1 (5 bases). The CDR3 runs 16 residues. CDR1 is SGHRS, CDR2 YFSETQ, per germline. V was cut by 0 bases and J by 6 bases, with 18 bases left in between. CDR3 residues: CASSLAGDPSRHGYTF. For the CDR3, the DNA is TGCGCCAGCAGCTTGGCGGGGGACCCCTCGAGGCATGGCTACACCTTC.

The chain carries TRBV2 and TRBJ1-1; TRBD1 matches 9 bases. This CDR3 is built from 17 residues. The ends lost 6 bases at V and 5 bases at J; junction bases unmatched: 16. Germline values: CDR1 SNHLY, CDR2 FYNNEI. The CDR3 DNA reads as TGTGCCAGCAGCGACACAGGGGGCGCGATATTGAGTACTGAAGCTTTCTTT. It is translated as CASSDTGGAILSTEAFF.

V usage is TRBV7-9 and J usage is TRBJ1-4; D uncertain. The CDR3 is 16 residues long. The germline V gene has CDR1 SEHNR and CDR2 FQNEAQ (reference sequence). Trimming removed 4 bases from V and 6 bases from J, with 18 bases in between. Written as DNA, the CDR3 is TGTGCCAGCAGCTCGACCGCCACGATTGGGCATGAAAAACTGTTTTTT. It yields the protein CASSSTATIGHEKLFF. Looking up the rest from reference TRBV7-9 and TRBJ1-4 gives the full variable domain: DTGVSQNPRHKITKRGQNVTFRCDPISEHNRLYWYRQTLGQGPEFLTYFQNEAQLEKSRLLSDRFSAERPKGSFSTLEIQRTEQGDSAMYLCASSSTATIGHEKLFFGSGTQLSVL.

The chain links TRBV28 to TRBJ2-7; D is unresolved. The CDR3 is made up of 15 amino acids. Germline values: CDR1 MDHEN, CDR2 SYDVKM. V lost 6 bases, J lost 2 bases, and 17 bases lay in between. The CDR3 DNA follows: TGTGCCAGCAGCACCTCATCGGATTCCCCCTACGAGCAGTACTTC. This gives the protein CASSTSSDSPYEQYF.

The CDR3 sequence is CASSIGTSNYYEQYF. The CDR3 coding sequence is TGTGCCAGCAGCATAGGGACTTCGAACTACTACGAGCAGTACTTC. The chain has TRBV5-6 and TRBJ2-7; D is perhaps TRBD2 (6 bases). CDR1 is SGHDT and CDR2 is YYEEEE in the germline V gene. The V end lost 4 bases, the J end lost 3 bases, and 17 bases lay between the germline ends. The CDR3 is made up of 15 amino acids.

The V call is TRBV11-1, the J call TRBJ2-7, with D tentatively TRBD1 (6 bases). V lost 1 base and J lost 1, with 14 bases in between. The CDR3 covers 16 residues. From germline, CDR1 is SGHAT and CDR2 FQDESV (reference sequence). DNA for the CDR3: TGTGCCAGCAGCTTAGTAGGACAGACTTTTTCCTACGAGCAGTACTTC. Protein sequence: CASSLVGQTFSYEQYF.

The chain is built from TRBV11-2 and TRBJ2-5; D possibly corresponds to TRBD1 (6 bases). Germline V CDR1 and CDR2: SGHAT, FQNNGV. There are 17 residues in the CDR3. The V and J ends lost 1 base and 5 bases respectively, with 20 bases between them. The CDR3 loop reads CASSLVSLDSLGETQYF. CDR3 nucleotides: TGTGCCAGCAGCTTAGTATCTCTGGACAGCCTTGGGGAGACCCAGTACTTC.

The chain employs TRBV29-1 and TRBJ1-2; 8 nucleotides match TRBD1. V shed 7 bases and J 8 bases; nucleotides not matched to a gene: 12. The CDR3 has 13 amino acids. From germline, CDR1 is SQVTM and CDR2 ANQGSEA. In DNA form, the CDR3 reads TGCAGCGCAACGCCCGACAGGGGAGTGGGCTACACCTTC. Translating it yields CSATPDRGVGYTF.

This chain uses TRBV28 with TRBJ1-6; possible D gene TRBD1, 6 bases. The CDR3 is 12 amino acids. Germline V gives CDR1 MDHEN, CDR2 SYDVKM. Deletions cut 5 bases from V and 14 bases from J, with 13 bases between. CDR3 coding DNA: TGTGCCAGCAGTCTGACGCGGGACACCCTCCACTTT. Protein product: CASSLTRDTLHF.

This chain joins TRBV3-1 (or the pseudogene TRBV3-2) and TRBJ2-3, with D perhaps matching TRBD1 (6 bases). The CDR3 has 15 amino acids. Germline lookup yields CDR1 LGHDT and CDR2 YNNKEL (reference sequence). Trimming removed 4 bases at V and 3 bases at J, with 14 bases between. The DNA of the CDR3 is TGTGCCAGCAGCCGGGGTGTGGGGGCAACAGATACGCAGTATTTT. Translated: CASSRGVGATDTQYF.

The chain combines TRBV6-5 with TRBJ1-6; tentative D call: TRBD1 (6 bases). The CDR3 has 15 residues. Per the germline V gene, CDR1 is MNHEY and CDR2 is SVGAGI. V was shortened by 0 bases and J by 6 bases, with 9 bases between the two germline ends. CDR3 in DNA: TGTGCCAGCAGTTACTCGAACAGGGCTAATTCACCCCTCCACTTT. Translation: CASSYSNRANSPLHF.